This T cell receptor beta chain was sequenced during a study of cytomegalovirus exposure and HLA in healthy donors. Study observations and caveats: Specificity for CMV antigens was confirmed in vitro for three of the CMV-associated chains. Being productive about 87% or about 30% of the time was typical of most TCR beta V segments in an earlier analysis. The study found most TCR sequences rare, yet found some public TCRs in many donors.

Amplification used 60 Vbeta primers and 13 Jbeta primers. Some clones are missing from TCRdb's copy, which holds only in-frame ones; the method was immunoSEQ multiplex PCR. The repertoire holds about 180,000 clones, with 75% to 85% as singletons. For this clone: Its cognate antigen is unknown.

The CDR3 runs 17 residues. From germline, CDR1 is MNHEY and CDR2 SMNVEV (reference sequence). V shed 3 bases, J shed 5 bases, and the junction held 9 bases outside the gene matches. The sample taken for sequencing was PBMCs. The chain links TRBV27 to TRBJ2-2; 10 bases line up with TRBD2. The TCR comes from a young woman in good health and CMV-seropositive. CDR3 nucleotides: TGTGCCAGCAGTTTTCTAGCGGGGGCCCGAAATACCGGGGAGCTGTTTTTT. Amino acids: CASSFLAGARNTGELFF.